The present T cell receptor beta chain was sequenced within a study of Graves' ophthalmopathy and Graves' hyperthyroidism (dated by TCRdb to the late 2010s). Some background on the complete study: Peripheral blood was collected at initial diagnosis, prior to any treatment. TCR beta repertoire signatures were used to distinguish Graves' ophthalmopathy from Graves' hyperthyroidism and to predict progression to ophthalmopathy. In five or six hyperthyroidism patients, T-cell repertoires of thyroid tissue and blood were compared. In total, around 140 blood samples were TCR-sequenced: 40 to 45 ophthalmopathy, roughly 77 hyperthyroidism and 17 hyperthyroidism-to-ophthalmopathy patients. A discovery set of 95 to 100 patients (43 ophthalmopathy, about 55 stable hyperthyroidism) was enrolled to explore V-J signatures distinguishing ophthalmopathy from hyperthyroidism. For independent validation, a separate cohort was made up of about 18 hyperthyroidism patients plus 17 patients who later progressed from hyperthyroidism to ophthalmopathy. After sampling, hyperthyroidism patients received methimazole starting at 30 mg daily, and ophthalmopathy patients received high-dose intravenous methylprednisolone. Broad study findings and their caveats: The 13-signature model separated ophthalmopathy from stable hyperthyroidism with roughly 88% sensitivity and about 84% specificity in cross-validation, and 80%/75% in the test set. In validation, the model predicted ophthalmopathy progression with less than 71% sensitivity and roughly 72% specificity; some 13 predicted patients were CT-confirmed with GO in a median of about 6.2 months. Sample size was not predetermined statistically, and investigators were not blinded to group allocation. Among expanded thyroid clonotypes with frequency above 0.001, most also showed up in blood, which suggests that blood repertoires may reflect the thyroid immune response.

For repertoire sequencing, TCR beta CDR3 regions were amplified from RNA transcripts. A first-round RT-PCR used HTBI primers with the Qiagen OneStep RT-PCR kit, followed by a second-round multiplex PCR, size selection and purification. Libraries were sequenced paired-end with 100 bp reads on an Illumina HiSeq2000. In the paper's pipeline: SOAPnuke was used to process the reads, removing any read that contained adapters or uncalled bases, had a mean Phred below 15, or lacked an exact match to the constant primer or identifier. High-quality paired reads were merged with COPE v1.2.5. Clonotypes were defined as unique nucleotide sequences and were aligned to IMGT TRB V, D and J references using MiTCR v1.1. Only V-J combinations with frequency above 0.0001 were analysed, covering about 99% of repertoires. For each V-J combination, a TCR clonal expansion and chaos score was defined as F50 clonal expansion divided by the chaos observed in the TCRdist matrix. Welch's t-statistics and random forest were used to reduce the features to around 13 V-J combinations, which were then used as input to a naive Bayes classifier. The similarity between thyroid and blood repertoires was quantified using the Morisita-Horn index. TCRdb's own reprocessing of the public reads used fastp at Q25 and MiXCR and kept productive beta chains. A single entry per CDR3 protein holds the most common genes and DNA from its merged rows. The V and J calls were not made by the authors but by TCRdb's processing. The sample yields 45,000 to 60,000 distinct CDR3 sequences; approximately 45% were counted once. Together, the top ten hold roughly 5% of the sample.

This clonotype was detected ten times or more. This clone's antigen is unknown. No base-level quality is on record; no much larger clone is a single base apart. The ophthalmopathy patients had moderately to severely active disease, with a Clinical Activity Score of 3 or higher, a NOSPECS grade of 4 or higher, and a disease duration of less than 3 months. Patients were excluded if they had other autoimmune diseases, uncontrolled infections, pregnancy or lactation. Clinical symptoms, serum thyroxine, TRAb, thyroid ultrasound and orbital computed tomography formed the basis of the diagnosis. Ficoll-Paque density gradient centrifugation was used to isolate PBMCs from about 9.4 ml of fresh peripheral blood. Total RNA was extracted using Trizol reagent, and RNA quality was checked on an Agilent 2100 Bioanalyzer. Via the germline V gene, CDR1 is SNHLY and CDR2 FYNNEI. The trim is 4 bases for V and 4 bases for J, with a gap of 7 bases between the germline ends. The CDR3 covers 12 residues, taking in both the cysteine and the phenylalanine. Solely the CDR3 DNA is kept, with 36 bases framed from the first base.

This sequence uses TRBV2 and TRBJ2-5; a weak D assignment points to TRBD2 (6 bases agree). This clonotype was sampled from an adult woman with Graves' ophthalmopathy. What was sequenced was peripheral blood. The DNA sequence is given as TGTGCCAGCAGTGTGGAGGGAGAGACCCAGTACTTC. Translated, it gives CASSVEGETQYF.